The entry that follows covers one T cell receptor beta chain sequence. Its antigen is currently unknown. The CDR3 consists of 20 residues. CDR1 MNHEY and CDR2 SVGAGI come from the germline V gene. The germline V and J ends were trimmed by 6 bases and 7 bases, with 37 bases remaining between them. A linear amplification protocol produced the TCR libraries from about 510 ng of total RNA. TCRdb analysed the reads with MiXCR anew, one entry per CDR3 protein. In the table there are roughly 200,000 distinct CDR3 sequences, about four fifths of which are singletons. This sample is drawn from a study of healthy donors' naive CD4 and CD8 T cells. Study outcomes and limitations: Chains were not paired, since alpha and beta were sequenced in bulk. Negatively charged CDR3s marked CD8+ lineage; positively charged CDR3s marked CD4+ lineage. Most V and J genes were reportedly biased between naive CD4+ and CD8+ cells.

CD4+CD8-CD45RO-CD45RA+ cells were naive CD4+; CD8+CD4-CD45RA+CD27bright cells were naive CD8+. The sample consisted of naive CD4+ and CD8+ T cells sorted from blood, pooled from several donors. This clonotype was sampled from a pool of human donors in good health; the sample pools cells from several healthy donors. The rearrangement uses TRBV6-5 and TRBJ2-7; TRBD1 is a possible D gene (5 bases). DNA for the CDR3: TGTGCCAGCAGCCGGCGGAAGGGGCCGGTCCGTCAGTTTCTGCTGGGAGAGCAGTACTTC. Translation: CASSRRKGPVRQFLLGEQYF.